The table lists the clone carrying this TCR delta chain with many counts. No antigen is known for it. This specimen belongs to a study of γδ T cells in repeated Plasmodium falciparum infection. Background on the study: Age- and gender-matched Australian children served as comparison for malaria-exposed Malian children. Malaria-naive adults were infected with P. falciparum NF54 four times over roughly 590 days. Malian gammadelta TCRs were studied during no-transmission periods and across acute malaria episodes.

The study, taken as a whole, reports: Vgamma9/Vdelta2+ T cells showed a stable polyclonal repertoire with shared TCRgamma sequences.

Bulk repertoires came from Vgamma9/Vdelta2+ or Vdelta2-negative gammadelta T cells flow-sorted from PBMC. TCRdb reanalysed the multiplex PCR reads with CATT. The sample carries some 100,000 delta-chain clones, more than 1.4% recorded once. Germline CDR1 and CDR2: GEAIGNYY and EKD. This CDR3 has 20 amino acids. Losses at the gene ends were 1 base for V and 0 bases for J; bases not matched to a gene: 10. The rearrangement uses TRDV2 and TRDJ3; TRDD3 agrees at 8 bases. The receptor's source is a pool of human donors (malaria-infected and uninfected, not separated). Sequencing was carried out using gamma-delta T cells from blood. The CDR3 DNA follows: TGTGCCTGTGACACATTGGTGGGGGATTCCCGCTCCTGGGACACCCGACAGATGTTTTTC. It translates to CACDTLVGDSRSWDTRQMFF.